The present T cell receptor (beta chain) was sequenced within a study of identical twins. TCRdb fed the 5' RACE reads into MiXCR, producing one record per CDR3 protein. The sample yields approximately 690,000 distinct CDR3 sequences, around 6.1% seen once. Germline CDR1 SGDLS, CDR2 YYNGEE. With 6 bases removed from V and 2 bases from J, the gap between germline ends came to 14 bases. CDR3 size: 15 residues. Sequencing was performed on naive T cells sorted from blood. This TCR was recovered from a man younger than 35 in good health. The J gene is TRBJ1-4, the V gene TRBV9, with no clear D. The CDR3 spells CASTGGSGTNEKLFF. The CDR3 DNA reads as TGTGCCAGCACCGGCGGATCCGGGACTAATGAAAAACTGTTTTTT.